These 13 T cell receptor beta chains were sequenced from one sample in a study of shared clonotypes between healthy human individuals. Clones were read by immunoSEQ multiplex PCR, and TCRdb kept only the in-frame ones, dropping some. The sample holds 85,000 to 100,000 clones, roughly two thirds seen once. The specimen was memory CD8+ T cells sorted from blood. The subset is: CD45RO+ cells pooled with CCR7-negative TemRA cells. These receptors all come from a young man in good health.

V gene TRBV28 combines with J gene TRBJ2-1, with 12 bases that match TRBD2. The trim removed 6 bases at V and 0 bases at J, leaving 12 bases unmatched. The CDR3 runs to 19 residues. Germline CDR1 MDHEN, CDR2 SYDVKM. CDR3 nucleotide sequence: TGTGCCAGCAGCCCAGGGACTAGCGGGTTCCCGCTCTCCTACAATGAGCAGTTCTTC. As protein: CASSPGTSGFPLSYNEQFF.

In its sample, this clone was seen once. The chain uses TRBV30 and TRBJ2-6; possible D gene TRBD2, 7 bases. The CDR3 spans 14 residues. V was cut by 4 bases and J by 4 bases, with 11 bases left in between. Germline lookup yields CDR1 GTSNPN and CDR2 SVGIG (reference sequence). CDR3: CAWTGGRGANVLTF. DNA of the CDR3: TGTGCCTGGACCGGGGGGCGCGGGGCCAACGTCCTGACTTTC.

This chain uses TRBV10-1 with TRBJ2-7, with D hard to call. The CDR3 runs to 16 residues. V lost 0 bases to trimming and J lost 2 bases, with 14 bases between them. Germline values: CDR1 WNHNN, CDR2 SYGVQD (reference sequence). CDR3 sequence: CASSESVSSATYEQYF. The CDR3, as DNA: TGCGCCAGCAGTGAGTCGGTATCCAGCGCAACCTACGAGCAGTACTTC.

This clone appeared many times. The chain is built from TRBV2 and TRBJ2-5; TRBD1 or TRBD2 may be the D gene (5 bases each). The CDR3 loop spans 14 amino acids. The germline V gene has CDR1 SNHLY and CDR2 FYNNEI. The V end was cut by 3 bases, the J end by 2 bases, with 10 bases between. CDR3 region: CASSDFGGQETQYF. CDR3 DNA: TGTGCCAGCAGTGATTTTGGGGGACAAGAGACCCAGTACTTC.

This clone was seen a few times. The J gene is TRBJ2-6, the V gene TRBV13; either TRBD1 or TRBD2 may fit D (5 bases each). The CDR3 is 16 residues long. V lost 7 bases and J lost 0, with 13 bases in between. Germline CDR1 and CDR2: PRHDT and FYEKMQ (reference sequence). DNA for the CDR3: TGTGCCAGCATGGAGGCAGGGAGCTCTGGGGCCAACGTCCTGACTTTC. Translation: CASMEAGSSGANVLTF. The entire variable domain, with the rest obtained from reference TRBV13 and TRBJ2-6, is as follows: AAGVIQSPRHLIKEKRETATLKCYPIPRHDTVYWYQQGPGQDPQFLISFYEKMQSDKGSIPDRFSAQQFSDYHSELNMSSLELGDSALYFCASMEAGSSGANVLTFGAGSRLTVL.

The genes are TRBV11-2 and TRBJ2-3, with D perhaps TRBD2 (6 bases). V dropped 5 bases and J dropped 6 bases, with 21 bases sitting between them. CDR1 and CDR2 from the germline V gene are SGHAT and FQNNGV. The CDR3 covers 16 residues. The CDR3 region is CASSHGVGLHTDTQYF. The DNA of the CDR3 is TGTGCCAGCAGCCACGGGGTGGGACTCCACACGGATACGCAGTATTTT.

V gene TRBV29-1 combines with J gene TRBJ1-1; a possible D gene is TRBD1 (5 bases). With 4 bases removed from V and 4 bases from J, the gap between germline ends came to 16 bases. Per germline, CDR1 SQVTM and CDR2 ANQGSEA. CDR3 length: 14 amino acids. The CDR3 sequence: CSVVGQGRGTEAFF. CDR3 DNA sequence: TGCAGCGTTGTCGGGCAGGGTAGAGGCACTGAAGCTTTCTTT.

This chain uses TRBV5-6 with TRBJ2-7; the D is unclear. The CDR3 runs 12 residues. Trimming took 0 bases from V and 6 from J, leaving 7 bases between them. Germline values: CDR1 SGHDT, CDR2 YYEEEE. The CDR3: CASSLDRSEQYF. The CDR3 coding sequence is TGTGCCAGCAGCTTGGACAGAAGCGAGCAGTACTTC.

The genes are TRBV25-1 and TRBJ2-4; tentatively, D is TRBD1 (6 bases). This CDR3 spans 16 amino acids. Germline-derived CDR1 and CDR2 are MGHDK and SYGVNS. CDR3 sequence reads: CANENRDTLAKNIQYF. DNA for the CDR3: TGTGCTAACGAAAACAGGGATACACTAGCCAAAAACATTCAGTACTTC.

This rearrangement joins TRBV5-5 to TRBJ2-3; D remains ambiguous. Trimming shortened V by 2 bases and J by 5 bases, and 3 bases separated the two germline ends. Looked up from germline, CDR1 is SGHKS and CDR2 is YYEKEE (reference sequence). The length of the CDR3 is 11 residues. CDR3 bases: TGTGCCAGCAGCTTTGGAGATACGCAGTATTTT. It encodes CASSFGDTQYF.

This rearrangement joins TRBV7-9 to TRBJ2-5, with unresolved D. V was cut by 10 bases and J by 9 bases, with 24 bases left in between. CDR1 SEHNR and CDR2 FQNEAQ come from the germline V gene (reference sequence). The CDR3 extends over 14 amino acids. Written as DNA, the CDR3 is TGTGCCATTACCCCCGGGCATGGGTTAGTCGCCCAGTACTTC. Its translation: CAITPGHGLVAQYF.

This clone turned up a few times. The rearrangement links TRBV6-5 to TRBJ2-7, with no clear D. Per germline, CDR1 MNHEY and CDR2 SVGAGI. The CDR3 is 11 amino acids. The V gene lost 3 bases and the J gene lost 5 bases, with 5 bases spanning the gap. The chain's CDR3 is CASSYLDEQYF. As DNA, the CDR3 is TGTGCCAGCAGTTATCTAGACGAGCAGTACTTC.

In DNA, the CDR3 is TGCGCCAGCAGCTTGGCCCTAGGGTCGAATTACTACGAGCAGTACTTC. Protein sequence: CASSLALGSNYYEQYF. V and J are TRBV5-1 and TRBJ2-7; D is unclear. The CDR3 has 16 amino acids. CDR1 is SGHRS and CDR2 is YFSETQ in the germline V gene. V was cut by 0 bases and J by 3 bases, with 16 bases left in between.